This is a list of T cell receptor beta chains from one sample in a study of post-analysis software for immune sequencing data. Each CDR3 protein is one row after TCRdb ran MiXCR on the PCR reads. The repertoire holds roughly 180,000 distinct CDR3 sequences, with about 30% as singletons. Sequences were obtained from blood. These receptors came from a girl between 5 and 17 years old with multiple sclerosis. Each CDR3 is given with its conserved first and last residue. The D gene is left open where the match is weak. Rows may omit the clone size; those that give it use once, few, many or a size class.

v_call	j_call	clone_size	d_call	cdr3_nt	cdr3_aa
TRBV5-1	TRBJ2-7	many	-	TGCGCCAGCCTACTTGGGGGATCCTACTCCTACGAGCAGTACTTC	CASLLGGSYSYEQYF
TRBV12-3/TRBV12-4	TRBJ2-3	many	-	TGTGCCAGCAAAACTCATGGCACAGATACGCAGTATTTT	CASKTHGTDTQYF
TRBV6-7	TRBJ2-1	many	TRBD2	TGTGCCAGCAGTTATCCTGACAGCGGGAGAGACTACAATGAGCAGTTCTTC	CASSYPDSGRDYNEQFF
TRBV11-2	TRBJ2-7	few	TRBD2	TGTGCCAGCAGCTTAACGCCCGAATGGCGGGAGGGGACTAGCTCCTACGAGCAGTACTTC	CASSLTPEWREGTSSYEQYF
TRBV4-1	TRBJ2-7	medium-sized	-	TGCGCCAGCAGCCAAGATAGAGGTGGGCAGGCCTACGAGCAGTACTTC	CASSQDRGGQAYEQYF
TRBV20-1	TRBJ2-5	many	TRBD1	TGCAGTGGAGGACAGGGGGCGGGGGAGACCCAGTACTTC	CSGGQGAGETQYF
TRBV5-6	TRBJ1-2	-	-	TGTGCCAGCAGCGTGAAGGGACCTGGGGGCTACACCTTC	CASSVKGPGGYTF
TRBV28	TRBJ1-2	few	-	TGTGCCAGCAGTTCCGCGGGGGGCGCTGACTATGGCTACACCTTC	CASSSAGGADYGYTF
TRBV4-1	TRBJ2-4	many	-	TGCGCCAGCAGCCACCTACATAGAGGTCAAAACATTCAGTACTTC	CASSHLHRGQNIQYF
TRBV12-3/TRBV12-4	TRBJ1-2	many	-	TGTGCCAGCAGTTTAGGTAGCGGCTACACCTTC	CASSLGSGYTF
TRBV6-1	TRBJ2-1	-	-	TGTGCCAGCAGTGCCCAAATAGAAAGGTGGTACAATGAGCAGTTCTTC	CASSAQIERWYNEQFF
TRBV7-9	TRBJ1-6	-	-	TGTGCCAGCAGCCCAGGAGCTGCACCCCTCCACTTT	CASSPGAAPLHF
TRBV5-1	TRBJ1-1	-	-	TGCGCCAGCAGCTTGAGGGGCTTTTATGGCGCCGCCACCAACACTGAAGCTTTCTTT	CASSLRGFYGAATNTEAFF
TRBV28	TRBJ2-7	few	-	TGTGCCAGCAGTTTAAGGGTTTGGAGGGGGCGGGAGTCGTACGAGCAGTACTTC	CASSLRVWRGRESYEQYF
TRBV6-5	TRBJ2-7	many	TRBD1	TGTGCCAGCAGTTTTAGAGGGGGCCTCTACGAGCAGTACTTC	CASSFRGGLYEQYF
TRBV5-8	TRBJ1-1	many	-	TGTGCCAGCAAGGGATTATGGGCTTTCTTT	CASKGLWAFF
TRBV5-1	TRBJ2-7	-	TRBD1	TGCGCCAGTTCAACAGGGGATTTTTACGAGCAGTACTTC	CASSTGDFYEQYF
TRBV28	TRBJ2-5	-	TRBD1	TGTGCCAGCAGTTTATTCGGACAGGGAGAGGAGACCCAGTACTTC	CASSLFGQGEETQYF
TRBV29-1	TRBJ1-3	-	TRBD1	TGCAGCGTCTCCGGGACAGAAGGAAACACCATATATTTT	CSVSGTEGNTIYF
TRBV20-1	TRBJ1-1	many	-	TGCAGTGCTAGAATGGGGGTCCTAACTGAAGCTTTCTTT	CSARMGVLTEAFF
TRBV6-2/TRBV6-3	TRBJ2-1	-	TRBD2	TGTGCCATATGGGGACTAGCGGAGTACAATGAGCAGTTCTTC	CAIWGLAEYNEQFF
TRBV7-3	TRBJ2-1	-	TRBD2	TGTGCCAGCAGCTTAACGGGACTAGCGGGAGTCGGGGAGCAGTTCTTC	CASSLTGLAGVGEQFF
TRBV14	TRBJ2-7	few	-	TGTGCCAGCAGCCACACTCTCTGGGGAGGGGGCGAGCAGTACTTC	CASSHTLWGGGEQYF
TRBV5-1	TRBJ1-2	-	-	TGCGCCAGCAGCCGGGAGGATGGTGGCTACACCTTC	CASSREDGGYTF
TRBV6-1	TRBJ2-7	-	-	TGTGCCAGCAGTGAGGGGTCAGGGAGTTACGAGCAGTACTTC	CASSEGSGSYEQYF
TRBV4-1	TRBJ2-3	-	TRBD2	TGCGCCAGCAGCCGCCCTCCGCAGCCGGGACTAGCGGGGGGCACAGATACGCAGTATTTT	CASSRPPQPGLAGGTDTQYF
TRBV10-3	TRBJ1-1	-	-	TGTGCCATCAGTGATAACAGGGAGCGAGCTTTCTTT	CAISDNRERAFF
TRBV12-3/TRBV12-4	TRBJ1-5	few	TRBD1	TGTGCCAGCAGCGACAGGGGGGGAGATCAGCCCCAGCATTTT	CASSDRGGDQPQHF
TRBV21-1	TRBJ1-1	-	-	TGTGCCAGCAGCACTCAGGGGAGAGGCACTGAAGCTTTCTTT	CASSTQGRGTEAFF
TRBV5-4	TRBJ2-1	-	-	TGTGCCAGCAGCTTCACAAACAGGGATGAGCAGTTCTTC	CASSFTNRDEQFF
TRBV10-3	TRBJ1-2	once	-	TGTGCCATCAGTGAGGGGGATGGCTATGGCTACACCTTC	CAISEGDGYGYTF
TRBV24-1	TRBJ2-3	many	TRBD1	TGTGCCACCAGTGACAGACAGGGTACGGATACGCAGTATTTT	CATSDRQGTDTQYF
TRBV12-3/TRBV12-4	TRBJ2-3	-	TRBD1	TGTGCCAGCAGGCCGGACAGGAGCTACACAGATACGCAGTATTTT	CASRPDRSYTDTQYF
TRBV20-1	TRBJ2-1	-	-	TGCAGTGCTAGAGTTGAGGGCCCCCCCGCGGAGCAGTTCTTC	CSARVEGPPAEQFF
TRBV12-3/TRBV12-4	TRBJ2-2	-	TRBD2	TGTGCCAGCAGTATGTATGCGTGGGCTAGCGGGAACACCGGGGAGCTGTTTTTT	CASSMYAWASGNTGELFF
TRBV7-8	TRBJ2-7	-	-	TGTGCCAGCACAGGGGGGAACTCCTACGAGCAGTACTTC	CASTGGNSYEQYF
TRBV28	TRBJ2-5	-	TRBD1	TGTGCCATCGATCTACAGGGGGAGGACGAGACCCAGTACTTC	CAIDLQGEDETQYF
TRBV28	TRBJ1-5	few	-	TGTGCCAGCAGTTTTTCCCCATTAGGGGGCAATCAGCCCCAGCATTTT	CASSFSPLGGNQPQHF
TRBV6-4	TRBJ2-1	many	TRBD2	TGTGCCAGCAGTGACGTAGCGGGGAATAATGAGCAGTTCTTC	CASSDVAGNNEQFF
TRBV2	TRBJ2-2	-	TRBD1	TGTGCCAGCGTCCGGGACAGATACACCGGGGAGCTGTTTTTT	CASVRDRYTGELFF
TRBV5-1	TRBJ2-6	-	-	TGCGCCAGCAGCTTGCATGGGGGGCGGGTCTCTGGGGCCAACGTCCTGACTTTC	CASSLHGGRVSGANVLTF
TRBV20-1	TRBJ2-5	once	-	TGCAGTGCGATAACCCATCAAGAGACCCAGTACTTC	CSAITHQETQYF
TRBV12-3/TRBV12-4	TRBJ2-2	-	-	TGTGCCAGCAGTCCTATTGGGGTGAACGGGGAGCTGTTTTTT	CASSPIGVNGELFF
TRBV20-1	TRBJ2-5	-	-	TGCAGTGCTGGCGGAGCCTATGAGCAGTACTTC	CSAGGAYEQYF
TRBV20-1	TRBJ1-2	many	-	TGCAGCTCAGAAGGGCGGTTGGGCTACACCTTC	CSSEGRLGYTF